This TCR beta chain was recovered during a study of blood T cell repertoires in COVID-19. Study overall: Sites across the United States, Italy and Spain contributed samples from acute and convalescent COVID-19. T cells, B-cell-depleted T cells, or PBMCs supplied cDNA or gDNA.

Germline CDR1 MNHEY, CDR2 SMNVEV (reference sequence). With V trimmed by 5 bases and J by 7 bases, 7 bases remained unmatched. CDR3 length: 13 residues. Study processing details: Using reference gene primer amplification, nucleated cell counts were estimated. Only in-frame clones appear in the TCRdb table, and some are missing; sequencing was by immunoSEQ multiplex PCR. The V and J calls and the clone size are those of that table, but D and trimming were determined from the DNA. Found here are 25,000 to 30,000 clones, roughly 91% of them singletons; the top ten hold less than 5%. The material sequenced was peripheral blood. The chain has TRBV27 and TRBJ1-2, with 7 bases aligning to TRBD1. This TCR was recovered from a man between 70 and 80 years old with active COVID-19. CDR3 loop: CASSRQGLGGYTF. The CDR3 DNA sequence: TGTGCCAGCAGTAGACAGGGTTTAGGTGGCTACACCTTC.